Listed here are 18 T cell receptor beta chains from one sample, sequenced in a study of CD8 T cells in ankylosing spondylitis. TCRdb used MiXCR to reprocess the 5' RACE reads, holding one entry per CDR3 protein. The sample shows fewer than 130,000 distinct CDR3 sequences, 24% of them seen only once. Sample: synovial fluid, either unsorted or a sorted T cell fraction (not recorded which). These TCRs come from a male donor with ankylosing spondylitis.

This clonotype was counted a few times. This chain joins TRBV20-1 and TRBJ2-3; 11 bases map to TRBD2. The trim removed 3 bases at V and 0 bases at J, leaving 8 bases unmatched. The CDR3 runs to 17 residues. CDR1 is DFQATT and CDR2 is SNEGSKA in the germline V gene (reference sequence). CDR3 protein: CSARLAGGLPSTDTQYF. CDR3 DNA: TGCAGTGCTAGGCTAGCGGGAGGTTTACCTAGCACAGATACGCAGTATTTT.

This clonotype came up a few times. This chain connects TRBV12-3 or TRBV12-4 to TRBJ1-5, with 9 nucleotides matching TRBD1. This CDR3 contains 14 residues. The V gene end was trimmed by 3 bases and the J gene end by 6 bases; junction bases not matched to a gene: 3. CDR3 amino acids: CASSLTGGSQPQHF. CDR3 coding DNA: TGTGCCAGCAGTTTGACAGGGGGAAGTCAGCCCCAGCATTTT.

This chain uses TRBV5-1 with TRBJ2-1, with D perhaps TRBD2 (6 bases). Germline assignment: CDR1 SGHRS and CDR2 YFSETQ. Trimming took off 4 bases at V and 8 bases at J, with 16 bases between the two ends. The CDR3 contains 14 residues. The CDR3 DNA reads as TGCGCCAGCAGCCCGATCCCGGGCGGGGATGAGCAGTTCTTC. The encoded protein is CASSPIPGGDEQFF.

CDR3 nucleotide sequence: TGCGCCAGCAGGCGTACAGGGGGCATCACTGAAGCTTTCTTT. It specifies CASRRTGGITEAFF. This sequence joins TRBV5-1 and TRBJ1-1; 9 nucleotides align to TRBD1. The germline CDR1 and CDR2 sequences are SGHRS and YFSETQ. V shed 5 bases, J shed 4 bases, and the junction held 6 bases outside the gene matches. CDR3 size: 14 residues.

This clonotype has a handful of counts. The chain recombines TRBV20-1 with TRBJ2-2, with D possibly TRBD1 on 5 matching bases. The CDR3 length is 14 residues. With 3 bases removed from V and 4 bases from J, the gap between germline ends came to 12 bases. The germline gives CDR1 DFQATT, CDR2 SNEGSKA (reference sequence). In DNA form, the CDR3 reads TGCAGTGCTAGCCCCCCAGGGTCCACCGGGGAGCTGTTTTTT. This sequence encodes CSASPPGSTGELFF.

This clonotype was seen more than once but under ten times. This chain connects TRBV10-3 to TRBJ2-1, with a possible D match to TRBD2 (5 bases). This CDR3 comprises 12 residues. V was shortened by 0 bases and J by 10 bases, with 7 bases between the two germline ends. Germline loops: CDR1 ENHRY, CDR2 SYGVKD. The CDR3 DNA follows: TGTGCCATCAGTGAGTCGCGGGCGGAGCAGTTCTTC. Amino acid sequence: CAISESRAEQFF.

V usage is TRBV24-1 and J usage is TRBJ2-5; 7 nucleotides line up with TRBD2. Germline values: CDR1 KGHDR, CDR2 SFDVKD. There are 13 residues in the CDR3. V shed 7 bases, J shed 5 bases, and the junction held 6 bases outside the gene matches. CDR3 sequence reads: CATSRDYVETQYF. As DNA, the CDR3 is TGTGCCACCAGCAGGGACTACGTGGAGACCCAGTACTTC.

This chain uses TRBV30 with TRBJ2-5, with D unclear. The germline V gene has CDR1 GTSNPN and CDR2 SVGIG (reference sequence). The CDR3 spans 13 residues. V lost 1 base to trimming and J lost 5 bases, with 11 bases between them. The CDR3, as DNA: TGTGCCTGGAGTGCCCGAAGGCGGGAGACCCAGTACTTC. This encodes CAWSARRRETQYF.

The CDR3 loop reads CASGSGSSYNEQFF. For the CDR3, the DNA is TGCGCCAGCGGCTCAGGGAGCTCCTACAATGAGCAGTTCTTC. V usage is TRBV5-1 and J usage is TRBJ2-1; D possibly matches TRBD1 or TRBD2 (5 bases each). CDR1 and CDR2 (germline): SGHRS, YFSETQ. The CDR3 is 14 residues long. V was pared by 7 bases and J by 0 bases, with 11 bases between. The whole variable domain, remainder taken from reference TRBV5-1 and TRBJ2-1, is KAGVTQTPRYLIKTRGQQVTLSCSPISGHRSVSWYQQTPGQGLQFLFEYFSETQRNKGNFPGRFSGRQFSNSRSEMNVSTLELGDSALYLCASGSGSSYNEQFFGPGTRLTVL.

The rearrangement joins TRBV10-2 to TRBJ2-5, with 8 positions matching TRBD1. With V trimmed by 5 bases and J by 4 bases, 3 bases remained unmatched. Looked up from germline, CDR1 is WSHSY and CDR2 is SAAADI. CDR3 length: 13 residues. CDR3 sequence reads: CASSQGARETQYF. The CDR3 nucleotides read TGCGCCAGCAGTCAGGGGGCTCGAGAGACCCAGTACTTC.

This clonotype came up a few times. This sequence joins TRBV7-9 and TRBJ2-1; 8 positions agree with TRBD2. The CDR3 is 14 amino acids. With V trimmed by 11 bases and J by 6 bases, 12 bases remained unmatched. The V gene's germline CDR1 is SEHNR and CDR2 FQNEAQ (reference sequence). The CDR3 coding sequence is TGTGCCTACCAGGAAGCGGGAGTATCCAATGAGCAGTTCTTC. It is translated as CAYQEAGVSNEQFF.

V is TRBV20-1 and J is TRBJ1-6; TRBD1 matches at 9 bases. This CDR3 spans 14 amino acids. Germline CDR1 and CDR2: DFQATT and SNEGSKA (reference sequence). With V trimmed by 5 bases and J by 6 bases, 5 bases remained unmatched. CDR3 loop: CSAGSGQGNSPLHF. In DNA form, the CDR3 reads TGCAGTGCTGGATCGGGACAGGGTAATTCACCCCTCCACTTT.

This rearrangement joins TRBV4-1 to TRBJ2-1, with D possibly being TRBD1 (5 bases). Trimming pared 4 bases from V and 6 bases from J, leaving 13 bases between. Germline V gene data show CDR1 as MGHRA and CDR2 as YSYEKL. The CDR3 is made up of 14 amino acids. The CDR3 region is CASSRGDRGNEQFF. The CDR3 DNA reads as TGCGCCAGCAGCCGGGGCGATCGTGGCAATGAGCAGTTCTTC.

The V and J genes are TRBV11-2 and TRBJ1-2; TRBD1 might be the D (5 bases). The V end was cut by 0 bases, the J end by 4 bases, with 9 bases between. Germline V gene lookup returns CDR1 SGHAT and CDR2 FQNNGV. The CDR3 has 14 residues. CDR3 amino acids: CASSLDGASYGYTF. Here the CDR3 DNA reads TGTGCCAGCAGCTTAGATGGGGCCTCCTATGGCTACACCTTC.

This clonotype was observed many times. The chain is built from TRBV15 and TRBJ1-1, with no clear D. Trimming pared 1 base from V and 6 bases from J, leaving 12 bases between. This CDR3 has 14 amino acids. Germline loops: CDR1 LNHNV, CDR2 YYDKDF (reference sequence). CDR3 nucleotides: TGTGCCACCAGCAGAGGGGTCGAGGGCGCTGAAGCTTTCTTT. The encoded protein is CATSRGVEGAEAFF.

The rearrangement links TRBV20-1 to TRBJ2-1; D unresolved. Germline assignment: CDR1 DFQATT and CDR2 SNEGSKA (reference sequence). The CDR3 is made up of 15 amino acids. V lost 8 bases and J 4 bases, leaving 21 bases between the germline ends. In DNA, the CDR3 is TGCAGTTCATACATTCTGGGCATGGGATACAATGAGCAGTTCTTC. Translated, it gives CSSYILGMGYNEQFF.

This clonotype was picked up many times. For the CDR3, the DNA is TGTGCCAGCAGTTACTCCTCCGGGGGTAGCGGGAGCCGCTACGAGCAGTACGTC. This codes for CASSYSSGGSGSRYEQYV. The chain joins TRBV6-2 or TRBV6-3 to TRBJ2-7; 9 nucleotides match TRBD2. CDR3 length: 18 amino acids. CDR1 and CDR2 (germline): MNHEY, SVGEGT. J lost 3 bases, V lost 0 bases, and 12 bases had no gene match.

This clonotype was detected a few times. The V gene is TRBV10-3, the J gene TRBJ2-1; 8 positions match TRBD2. Germline trimming cut 8 bases from V and 7 bases from J; bases unmatched to any gene: 4. The CDR3 extends over 12 amino acids. Germline CDR1 reads ENHRY; CDR2 reads SYGVKD. The CDR3 DNA follows: TGTGCCATCCGGGGGGGGGTAAATGAGCAGTTCTTC. Amino acids: CAIRGGVNEQFF.